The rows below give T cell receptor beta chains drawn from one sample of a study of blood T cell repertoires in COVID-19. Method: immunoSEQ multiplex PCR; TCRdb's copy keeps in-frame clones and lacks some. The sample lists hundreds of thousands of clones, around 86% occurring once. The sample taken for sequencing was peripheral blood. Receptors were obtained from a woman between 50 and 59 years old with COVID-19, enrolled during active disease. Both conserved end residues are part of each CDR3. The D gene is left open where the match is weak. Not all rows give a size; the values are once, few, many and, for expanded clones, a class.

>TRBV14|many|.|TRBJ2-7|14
TGTGCCAGCAGCCAAGGGACAGCGTACTACGAGCAGTACTTC
CASSQGTAYYEQYF
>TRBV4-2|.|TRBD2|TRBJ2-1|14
TGTGCCAGCAGCCATGGGACTAGCGGAGCTGAGCAGTTCTTC
CASSHGTSGAEQFF
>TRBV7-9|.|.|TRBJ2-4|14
TGTGCCAGCAGCCTCTCAGGGGACCAAAACATTCAGTACTTC
CASSLSGDQNIQYF
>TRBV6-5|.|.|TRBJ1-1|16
TGTGCCAGCAGTTGGGGGCTCCAGACCCAAAACACTGAAGCTTTCTTT
CASSWGLQTQNTEAFF
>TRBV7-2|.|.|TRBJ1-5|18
TGTGCCAGCAGCACCCGACAGGCGACTTCCTATAGCAATCAGCCCCAGCATTTT
CASSTRQATSYSNQPQHF
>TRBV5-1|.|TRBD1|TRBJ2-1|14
TGCGCCAGCAGTAAACAGGGGGCATACAATGAGCAGTTCTTC
CASSKQGAYNEQFF
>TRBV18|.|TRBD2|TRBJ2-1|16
TGTGCCAGCTCAAGGGGTAGCGGGAGCTCCTACAATGAGCAGTTCTTC
CASSRGSGSSYNEQFF
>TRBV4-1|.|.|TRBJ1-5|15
TGCGCCAGCAGCCAAGGGACGGGAAACAATCAGCCCCAGCATTTT
CASSQGTGNNQPQHF
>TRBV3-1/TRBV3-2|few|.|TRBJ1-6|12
TGTGCCAGCAGCCAAGGGCGGATTCCCCTCCACTTT
CASSQGRIPLHF
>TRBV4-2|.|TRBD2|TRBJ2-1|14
TGTGCCAGCAGCCAAGGCCTGGGGGGGGGTGAGCAGTTCTTC
CASSQGLGGGEQFF
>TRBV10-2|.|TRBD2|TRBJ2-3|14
TGCGCCAGCAGCCGGGACTACACCACAGATACGCAGTATTTT
CASSRDYTTDTQYF
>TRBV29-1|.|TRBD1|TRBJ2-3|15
TGCAGCGTTTATCGACAGGGGTATCGCACAGATACGCAGTATTTT
CSVYRQGYRTDTQYF
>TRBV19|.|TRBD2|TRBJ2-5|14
TGTGCCAGTAGCCTCGGGACTAGCGGGGAGACCCAGTACTTC
CASSLGTSGETQYF
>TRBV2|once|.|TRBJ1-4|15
TGTGCCAGCAGATTTTTAGTCGCAACTAATGAAAAACTGTTTTTT
CASRFLVATNEKLFF
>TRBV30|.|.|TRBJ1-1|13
TGTGCCTGGAGTACCCCCCCGGGGATTGAAGCTTTCTTT
CAWSTPPGIEAFF
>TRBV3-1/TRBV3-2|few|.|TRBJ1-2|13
TGTGCCAGCAAGTTGGGGCCTGGGGATGGCTACACCTTC
CASKLGPGDGYTF
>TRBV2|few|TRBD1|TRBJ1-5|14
TGTGCCAGCAGTCGGGACAGGGGCAATCAGCCCCAGCATTTT
CASSRDRGNQPQHF
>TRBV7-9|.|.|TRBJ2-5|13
TGTGCCAGCAGCCCCACGGCGGGTGGGACCCAGTACTTC
CASSPTAGGTQYF
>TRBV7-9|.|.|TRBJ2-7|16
TGTGCCAGCAGCTTAGGCGGCAGAGGACAGACCTACGAGCAGTACTTC
CASSLGGRGQTYEQYF
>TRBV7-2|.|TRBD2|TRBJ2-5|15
TGTGCCAGCAGCTTAGAAAGCGGGAGTCCGGAGACCCAGTACTTC
CASSLESGSPETQYF
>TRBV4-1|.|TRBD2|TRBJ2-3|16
TGCGCCAGCAGGGCGTTTGGCAGCGGGAGTGTAGATACGCAGTATTTT
CASRAFGSGSVDTQYF
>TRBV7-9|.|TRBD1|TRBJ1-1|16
TGTGCCAGCAGCTTAGGGGGGACAGTGCGGAACACTGAAGCTTTCTTT
CASSLGGTVRNTEAFF
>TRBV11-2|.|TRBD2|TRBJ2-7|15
TGTGCCAGCAGCTCATTCGCGGGAGTCTCCTACGAGCAGTACTTC
CASSSFAGVSYEQYF
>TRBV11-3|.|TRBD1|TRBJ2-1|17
TGTGCCAGCAGTTCCTTACCGGGACAGGGAACCTACAATGAGCAGTTCTTC
CASSSLPGQGTYNEQFF
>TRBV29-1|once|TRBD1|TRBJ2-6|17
TGCAGCGCCGGGACAGGGTCAACTAGCTCTGGGGCCAACGTCCTGACTTTC
CSAGTGSTSSGANVLTF
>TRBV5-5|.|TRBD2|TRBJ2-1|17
TGTGCCAGCAGCCCGGGTACTAGCGGGAGCTCCTACAATGAGCAGTTCTTC
CASSPGTSGSSYNEQFF
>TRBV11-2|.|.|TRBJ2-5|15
TGTGCCAGCAGCTCACAGGGTCCTGTCCGAGAGACCCAGTACTTC
CASSSQGPVRETQYF
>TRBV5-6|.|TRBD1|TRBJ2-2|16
TGTGCCAGCAGCCTAAGACAGGGCAAGTTCACCGGGGAGCTGTTTTTT
CASSLRQGKFTGELFF
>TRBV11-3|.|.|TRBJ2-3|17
TGTGCCAGCAGCTTAGGCCTCCGGACAGCTAGCACAGATACGCAGTATTTT
CASSLGLRTASTDTQYF
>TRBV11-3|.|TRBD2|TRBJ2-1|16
TGTGCCAGCAGCTCCCCGACTAGCGGGAGGGGCAATGAGCAGTTCTTC
CASSSPTSGRGNEQFF
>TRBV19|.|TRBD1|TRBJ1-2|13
TGTGCCAGTAGGGGACAGGGGCCTTTTGGCTACACCTTC
CASRGQGPFGYTF
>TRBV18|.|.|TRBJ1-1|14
TGTGCCAGCTCACCGTCTAGAGAGAACACTGAAGCTTTCTTT
CASSPSRENTEAFF
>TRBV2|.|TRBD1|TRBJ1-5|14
TGTGCCAGCAGAGGGGGACAGGGGAGTCAGCCCCAGCATTTT
CASRGGQGSQPQHF
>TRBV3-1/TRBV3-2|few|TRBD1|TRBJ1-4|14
TGTGCCAGCAGCCAGGGGGACAGGGGAGAAAAACTGTTTTTT
CASSQGDRGEKLFF
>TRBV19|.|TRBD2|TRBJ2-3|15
TGTGCCAGTAGTAAGTGGGAGGGAGCCACAGATACGCAGTATTTT
CASSKWEGATDTQYF
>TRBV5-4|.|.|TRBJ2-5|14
TGTGCCAGCAGCCCACGAGCGGCCCAAGAGACCCAGTACTTC
CASSPRAAQETQYF
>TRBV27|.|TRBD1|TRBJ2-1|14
TGTGCCAGCAGAGGGGACAGGGAGGGCAATGAGCAGTTCTTC
CASRGDREGNEQFF